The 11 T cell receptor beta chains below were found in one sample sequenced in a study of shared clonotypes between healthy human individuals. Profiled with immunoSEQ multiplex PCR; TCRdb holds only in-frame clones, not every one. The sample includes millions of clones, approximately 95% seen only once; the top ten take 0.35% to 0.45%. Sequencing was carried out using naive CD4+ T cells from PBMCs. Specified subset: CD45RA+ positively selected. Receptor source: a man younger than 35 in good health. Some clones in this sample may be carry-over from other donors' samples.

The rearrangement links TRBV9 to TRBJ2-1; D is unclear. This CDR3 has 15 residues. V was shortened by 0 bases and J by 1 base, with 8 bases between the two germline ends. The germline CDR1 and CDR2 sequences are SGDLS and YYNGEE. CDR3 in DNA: TGTGCCAGCAGCGTAGATGTCGGGTCCTACAATGAGCAGTTCTTC. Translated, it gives CASSVDVGSYNEQFF.

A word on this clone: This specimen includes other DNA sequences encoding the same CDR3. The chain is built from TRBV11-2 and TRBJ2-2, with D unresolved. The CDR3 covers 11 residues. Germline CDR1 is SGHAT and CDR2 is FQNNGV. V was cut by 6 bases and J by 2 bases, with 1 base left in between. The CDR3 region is CASRNTGELFF. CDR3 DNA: TGTGCCAGCAGAAACACCGGGGAGCTGTTTTTT. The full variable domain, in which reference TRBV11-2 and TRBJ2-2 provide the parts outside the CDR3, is EAGVAQSPRYKIIEKRQSVAFWCNPISGHATLYWYQQILGQGPKLLIQFQNNGVVDDSQLPKDRFSAERLKGVDSTLKIQPAKLEDSAVYLCASRNTGELFFGEGSRLTVL.

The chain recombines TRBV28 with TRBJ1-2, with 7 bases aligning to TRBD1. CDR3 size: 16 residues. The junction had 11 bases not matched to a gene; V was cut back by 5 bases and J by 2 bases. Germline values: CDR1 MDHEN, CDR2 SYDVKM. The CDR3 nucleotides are TGTGCCAGCAGTCACCAACAGGGGAGAGGCAACTATGGCTACACCTTC. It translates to CASSHQQGRGNYGYTF.

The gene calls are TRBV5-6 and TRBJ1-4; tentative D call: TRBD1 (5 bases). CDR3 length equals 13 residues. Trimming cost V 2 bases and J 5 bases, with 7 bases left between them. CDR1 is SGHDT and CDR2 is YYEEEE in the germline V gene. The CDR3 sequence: CASSLQANEKLFF. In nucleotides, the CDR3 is TGTGCCAGCAGCTTACAGGCGAATGAAAAACTGTTTTTT.

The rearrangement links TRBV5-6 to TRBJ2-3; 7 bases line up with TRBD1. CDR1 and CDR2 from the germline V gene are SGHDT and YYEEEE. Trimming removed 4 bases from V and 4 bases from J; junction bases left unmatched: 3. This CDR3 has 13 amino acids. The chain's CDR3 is CASSPQGADTQYF. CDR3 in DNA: TGTGCCAGCAGCCCGCAGGGGGCAGATACGCAGTATTTT.

CDR3 sequence reads: CASSQGQGPAYEQYF. CDR3 in DNA: TGTGCCAGCAGCCAAGGTCAGGGTCCGGCCTACGAGCAGTACTTC. The chain links TRBV4-2 to TRBJ2-7; D may be TRBD1 (5 bases). With 1 base removed from V and 2 bases from J, the gap between germline ends came to 12 bases. This CDR3 is 15 amino acids long. From germline, CDR1 is LGHNA and CDR2 YNFKEQ.

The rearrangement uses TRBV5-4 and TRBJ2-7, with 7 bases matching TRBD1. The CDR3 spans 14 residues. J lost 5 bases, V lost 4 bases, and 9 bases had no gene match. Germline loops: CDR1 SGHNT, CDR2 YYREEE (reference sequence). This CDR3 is CASSRGQSRDEQYF. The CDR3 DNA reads TGTGCCAGCAGCAGGGGACAGTCTAGGGACGAGCAGTACTTC.

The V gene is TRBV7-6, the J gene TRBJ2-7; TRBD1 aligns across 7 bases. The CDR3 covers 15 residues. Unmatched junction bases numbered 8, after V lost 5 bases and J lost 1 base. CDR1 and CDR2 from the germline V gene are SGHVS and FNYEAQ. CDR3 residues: CASSPRQGRSYEQYF. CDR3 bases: TGTGCCAGCAGCCCCCGACAGGGTCGGTCCTACGAGCAGTACTTC.

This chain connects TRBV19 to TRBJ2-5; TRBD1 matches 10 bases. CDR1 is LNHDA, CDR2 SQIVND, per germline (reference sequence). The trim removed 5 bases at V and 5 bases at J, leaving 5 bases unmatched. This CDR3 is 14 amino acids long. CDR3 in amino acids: CASSSDRGPETQYF. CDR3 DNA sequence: TGTGCCAGTAGTTCAGACAGGGGGCCGGAGACCCAGTACTTC.

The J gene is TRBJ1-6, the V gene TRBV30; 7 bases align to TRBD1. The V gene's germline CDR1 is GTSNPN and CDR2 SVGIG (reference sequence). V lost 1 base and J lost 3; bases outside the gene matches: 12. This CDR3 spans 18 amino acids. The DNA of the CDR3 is TGTGCCTGGAGTGAAGGGACAGCGCTACCTTACTATAATTCACCCCTCCACTTT. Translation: CAWSEGTALPYYNSPLHF.

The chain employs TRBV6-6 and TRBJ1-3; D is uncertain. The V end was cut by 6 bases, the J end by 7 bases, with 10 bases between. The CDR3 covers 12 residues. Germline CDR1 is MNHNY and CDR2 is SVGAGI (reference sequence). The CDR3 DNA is TGTGCCAGCAGCCCCCTCTTGAACACCATATATTTT. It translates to CASSPLLNTIYF.